This entry describes one TCR beta chain. Antigen: not known. Regarding time point: about 13 months of natalizumab therapy. Controls were natalizumab-treated multiple sclerosis patients who did not develop PML, sampled longitudinally. The sample belongs to a study of multiple sclerosis patients with progressive multifocal leukoencephalopathy. General observations from the study: Clones expanded at PML were already present before and during natalizumab. Most PML patients had lower entropy, suggesting less diverse TRB repertoires.

TCRdb keeps only in-frame clones here, not all; method: immunoSEQ multiplex PCR. The sample includes 24,000 or so clones, less than 95% of them seen just once. The receptor was derived from a man aged 25-45 years with multiple sclerosis. Sequenced here: PBMCs, sampled from a patient treated with natalizumab.

CDR3 in DNA: TGTGCCAGCAGCCTCTTCCAGGATGGCTACACCTTC. Protein: CASSLFQDGYTF. The V call is TRBV7-9, the J call TRBJ1-2; D not certain. This CDR3 is 12 amino acids long. Germline lookup yields CDR1 SEHNR and CDR2 FQNEAQ (reference sequence). Trimming shortened V by 5 bases and J by 6 bases, and 10 bases separated the two germline ends.